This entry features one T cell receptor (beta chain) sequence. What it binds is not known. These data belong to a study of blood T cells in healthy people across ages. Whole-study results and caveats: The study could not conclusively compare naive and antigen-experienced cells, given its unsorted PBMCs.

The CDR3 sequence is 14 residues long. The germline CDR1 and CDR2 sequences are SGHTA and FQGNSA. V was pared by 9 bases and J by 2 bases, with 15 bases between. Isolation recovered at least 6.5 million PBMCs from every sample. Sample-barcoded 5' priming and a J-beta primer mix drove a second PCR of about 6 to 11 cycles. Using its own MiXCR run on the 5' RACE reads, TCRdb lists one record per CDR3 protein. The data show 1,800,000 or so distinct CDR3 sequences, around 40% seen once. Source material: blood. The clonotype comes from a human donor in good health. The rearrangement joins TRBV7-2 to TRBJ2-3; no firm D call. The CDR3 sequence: CASGFPPDTDTQYF. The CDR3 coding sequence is TGTGCCAGTGGCTTCCCTCCGGACACAGATACGCAGTATTTT.